A selection of T cell receptor beta chains follows, all from one sample in a study of blood T cells in healthy people across ages. TCRdb processed the 5' RACE reads anew with MiXCR; each CDR3 protein has one entry. In the table there are around 800,000 distinct CDR3 sequences, under 30% of which are singletons. These data were also reused for a study on T cells of mothers and their children.

Sequencing input: blood. These receptors were taken from a boy aged 10-17 years in good health. Both conserved end residues are part of each CDR3. The D gene is left open where the match is weak. Not every row has a clone size; where given, it reads once, few, many or a size class.

d_call	v_call	j_call	clone_size	cdr3_aa	cdr3_nt
.	TRBV5-1	TRBJ1-4	.	CASSLRDTNEKLFF	TGCGCCAGCAGCTTGCGAGACACCAATGAAAAACTGTTTTTT
TRBD2	TRBV7-9	TRBJ2-4	.	CASSPGEGIQNIQYF	TGTGCCAGCAGCCCCGGGGAGGGTATCCAAAACATTCAGTACTTC
.	TRBV10-3	TRBJ2-1	once	CAISESSGNEQFF	TGTGCCATCAGTGAGTCGTCTGGTAATGAGCAGTTCTTC
.	TRBV27	TRBJ2-7	.	CASSPLGASYEQYF	TGTGCCAGCAGTCCCTTGGGGGCCTCCTACGAGCAGTACTTC
.	TRBV3-1	TRBJ2-7	few	CASSLLDSYEQYF	TGTGCCAGCAGCCTCCTGGACTCTTACGAGCAGTACTTC
TRBD1	TRBV3-1	TRBJ2-7	few	CASSQDRGQRYEQYF	TGTGCCAGCAGCCAAGATAGGGGACAGCGATACGAGCAGTACTTC
.	TRBV12-3/TRBV12-4	TRBJ2-5	many	CASSPRTVRETQYF	TGTGCCAGCAGCCCCAGGACGGTCCGGGAGACCCAGTACTTC
.	TRBV3-1	TRBJ2-3	few	CASSPPRNGPTDTQYF	TGTGCCAGCAGCCCACCGAGAAACGGACCCACAGATACGCAGTATTTT
TRBD1	TRBV4-1	TRBJ2-7	.	CASSHLGQGSTYEQYF	TGCGCCAGCAGCCACCTGGGACAGGGAAGCACCTACGAGCAGTACTTC
TRBD2	TRBV5-1	TRBJ2-1	.	CASSPGGGHTNEQFF	TGCGCCAGCAGCCCGGGGGGGGGCCATACAAATGAGCAGTTCTTC
TRBD1	TRBV6-4	TRBJ2-5	many	CASSDSGTQGATKTQYF	TGTGCCAGCAGTGACTCGGGAACCCAGGGGGCAACAAAGACCCAGTACTTC
TRBD1	TRBV7-3	TRBJ2-2	few	CASSLTGTGAMNTGELFF	TGTGCCAGCAGCTTAACAGGGACAGGGGCTATGAACACCGGGGAGCTGTTTTTT
.	TRBV12-3/TRBV12-4	TRBJ1-2	many	CASSLADYGYTF	TGTGCCAGCAGTTTAGCAGACTATGGCTACACCTTC
.	TRBV5-1	TRBJ2-7	once	CASSGRDTLYEQYF	TGCGCCAGCAGCGGCCGGGACACTTTATACGAGCAGTACTTC
TRBD1	TRBV20-1	TRBJ1-5	.	CSATTGRVNQPQHF	TGCAGTGCTACGACAGGGAGAGTGAATCAGCCCCAGCATTTT
.	TRBV12-3/TRBV12-4	TRBJ2-5	.	CASSFPFPSTQYF	TGTGCCAGCAGTTTCCCCTTTCCCTCAACCCAGTACTTC
.	TRBV6-6	TRBJ2-7	few	CASSFRTDSYERYF	TGTGCCAGCAGTTTCCGGACAGATAGCTACGAGCGGTACTTC
.	TRBV11-2	TRBJ2-1	.	CASSSSFGSPYNEQFF	TGTGCCAGCAGCTCTTCCTTTGGGTCTCCATACAATGAGCAGTTCTTC
.	TRBV5-1	TRBJ1-1	few	CASARTTRTWVGGTEAFF	TGCGCCAGTGCCCGCACTACGAGAACCTGGGTAGGGGGAACTGAAGCTTTCTTT
.	TRBV7-9	TRBJ1-4	.	CASSPEQGRREKLFF	TGTGCCAGCAGCCCCGAACAGGGAAGGCGTGAAAAACTGTTTTTT
.	TRBV20-1	TRBJ2-1	.	CSARNGGSEGEQFF	TGCAGTGCTAGGAACGGGGGATCTGAGGGTGAGCAGTTCTTC
TRBD1	TRBV2	TRBJ2-5	.	CASRDHQGARETQYF	TGTGCCAGCCGCGATCACCAGGGGGCGAGGGAGACCCAGTACTTC
.	TRBV7-9	TRBJ2-6	many	CASSISGAGANVLTF	TGTGCCAGCAGCATCTCAGGGGCTGGGGCCAACGTCCTGACTTTC
.	TRBV29-1	TRBJ1-1	.	CSVEDGKNTEAFF	TGCAGCGTTGAGGACGGGAAGAACACTGAAGCTTTCTTT
.	TRBV5-5	TRBJ2-1	.	CASSFQFPYNEQFF	TGTGCCAGCAGCTTTCAATTCCCCTACAATGAGCAGTTCTTC